This record looks at one TCR beta chain sequence and its context. Its antigen is unknown. The data belong to a study of T cell responses to AZD1222 COVID-19 vaccine. Study summary: Pooling of second doses given at about 4 or about 12 weeks was done. Study-wide results and caveats: Nearly half of unique spike-specific TCRs reportedly avoided B.1.351 and B.1.1.7 mutated regions. Distributed over spike, vaccine-associated CD4 TCRs predominated at 160-218 and 743-854. Repertoire sampling happened only post peak T cell response.

The repertoire was sequenced with immunoSEQ multiplex PCR; TCRdb's copy has only in-frame clones and lacks some. This table holds more than 150,000 clones, almost 95% found once. The CDR3 covers 15 residues. Trimming cost V 8 bases and J 4 bases, with 18 bases left between them. Germline CDR1 MGHDK, CDR2 SYGVNS. The sequencing here drew on peripheral blood, taken on day 0 of AZD1222 vaccination. The V call is TRBV25-1, the J call TRBJ1-3, with a possible D match to TRBD1 (5 bases). This sequence originates from an adult in good health. The CDR3 region is CASAGGAQLGNTIYF. The CDR3 DNA sequence: TGTGCCAGCGCCGGTGGGGCGCAGCTCGGAAACACCATATATTTT.